This T cell receptor beta chain was obtained from a study of blood T cell repertoires in COVID-19. As to this clone: No DNA is shown, since the ends of the CDR3 on it are uncertain; the CDR3 is the one TCRdb lists.

Repertoires were generated with immunoSEQ multiplex PCR, while TCRdb's copy carries only in-frame clones and drops some. The table lists over 200,000 clones, around 83% of them singletons, with about 7% in the top ten. The TCR originated in a woman between 40 and 55 years old who had recovered from COVID-19. Sequencing input: PBMCs or T cells enriched from blood (not recorded which).

CDR3 sequence reads: CASSVEDYVRSRSETPGSCFF. The rearrangement links TRBV9 to TRBJ2-2; the D segment call TRBD2 is taken from the table without a DNA check. Germline CDR1 is SGDLS and CDR2 is YYNGEE. The CDR3 has 21 residues if both end residues are counted.